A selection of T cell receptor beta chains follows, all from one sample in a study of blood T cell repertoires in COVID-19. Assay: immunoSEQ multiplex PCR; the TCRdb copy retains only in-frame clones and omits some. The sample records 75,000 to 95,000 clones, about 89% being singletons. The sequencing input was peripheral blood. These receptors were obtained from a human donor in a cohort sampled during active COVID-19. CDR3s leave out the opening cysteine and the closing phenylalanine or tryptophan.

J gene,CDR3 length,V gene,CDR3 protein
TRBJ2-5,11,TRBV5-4,ASSLAGSETQY
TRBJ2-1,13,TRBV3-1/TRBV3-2,ASSPLAGGYNEQF
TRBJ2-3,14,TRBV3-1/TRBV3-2,ASSQGPAAGEDTQY
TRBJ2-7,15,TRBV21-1,ASTPNRDSGSEDEQY
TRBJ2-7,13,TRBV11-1,ASSLDGDSSYEQY
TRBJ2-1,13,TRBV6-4,ASSDVAGVRNEQF
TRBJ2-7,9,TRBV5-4,ASSLDKEQY
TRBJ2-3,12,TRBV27,ASGIAYGADTQY
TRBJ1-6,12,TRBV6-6,ASRPGLENSPLH
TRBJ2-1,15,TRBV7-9,ASSLVGTRTSYNEQF
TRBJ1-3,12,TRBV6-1,ASSDGTGGNTIY
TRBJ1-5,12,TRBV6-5,ASSYRTTNQPQH
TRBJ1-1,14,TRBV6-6,ASSYSPTGQDTEAF
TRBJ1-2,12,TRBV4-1,ASSQDETPYGYT
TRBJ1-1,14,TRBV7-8,ASSLVAGGLGTEAF
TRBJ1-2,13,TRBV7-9,ASSLESQGADGYT
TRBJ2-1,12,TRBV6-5,ASGAQGGLGEQF
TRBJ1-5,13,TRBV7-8,ASSQGWQGEQPQH
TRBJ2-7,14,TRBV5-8,ASSLASGGGTYEQY
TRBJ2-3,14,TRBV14,ASSLSGRGTTDTQY
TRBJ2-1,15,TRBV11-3,ASSLDSRSGRASEQF
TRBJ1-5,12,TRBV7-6,ASTAGLSNQPQH
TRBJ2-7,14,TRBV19,ASSATSGTGPVEQY
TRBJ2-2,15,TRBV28,ASSPSGRAWGTGELF
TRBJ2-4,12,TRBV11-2,ASSPPATKNIQY
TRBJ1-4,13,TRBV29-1,SVESRTELGEGLF
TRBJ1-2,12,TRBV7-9,ASSLDRGLYGYT
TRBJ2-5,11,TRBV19,ASSQTRSEAQY
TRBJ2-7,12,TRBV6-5,ASSWDYQHYEQY
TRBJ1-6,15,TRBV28,ASSRTGGKRNNSPLH
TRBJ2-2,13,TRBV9,ASSVNAGGSGELF
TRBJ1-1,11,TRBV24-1,ATAEQENTEAF
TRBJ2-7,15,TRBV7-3,ASSLYPWTGGSYEQY
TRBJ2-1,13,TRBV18,ASSRTSGRVDEQF
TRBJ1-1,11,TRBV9,ASSPQTNTEAF
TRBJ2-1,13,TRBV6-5,ASSSTSGTKSEQF
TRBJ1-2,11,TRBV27,ASSPTGGGGYT
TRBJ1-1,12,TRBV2,AIPSGKGRAEAF
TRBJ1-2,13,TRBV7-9,ASSSDGTDIYGYT
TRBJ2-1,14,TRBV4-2,ASSQVGTSGLNEQF
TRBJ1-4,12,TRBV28,ASRAGGGNEKLF
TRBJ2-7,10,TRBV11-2,ASSPQGYEQY
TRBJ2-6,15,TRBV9,ASSAHQTGSGANVLT
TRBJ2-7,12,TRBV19,ASTPSGSVYEQY
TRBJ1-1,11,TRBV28,ASSLSGTREAF
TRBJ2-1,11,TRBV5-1,ASTPRVEGEQF
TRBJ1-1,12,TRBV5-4,ASSLTAVNTEAF
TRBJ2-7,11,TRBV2,ASNRGFSYEQY
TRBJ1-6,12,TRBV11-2,ASSKGQGSSPLH
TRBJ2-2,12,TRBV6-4,ASSDGQGRGELF
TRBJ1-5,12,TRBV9,ASSVGGYQQPQH
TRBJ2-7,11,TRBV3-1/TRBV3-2,ASSDWSSYEQY
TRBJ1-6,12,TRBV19,ASSIGQVISPLH
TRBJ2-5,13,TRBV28,ASNKGGDNQETQY
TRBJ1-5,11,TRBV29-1,SVAETEHQPQH
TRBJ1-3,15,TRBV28,ASSRGTGTVSGNTIY
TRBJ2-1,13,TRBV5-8,ASSPQGFSYNEQF
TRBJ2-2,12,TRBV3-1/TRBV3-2,ASSRLAGQGELF
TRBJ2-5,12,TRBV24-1,ATTSGAGVETQY
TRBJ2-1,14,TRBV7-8,ASSGPSGRVYNEQF